These T cell receptor beta chains were read from a single sample in a study of blood T cell repertoires in COVID-19. The table came from immunoSEQ multiplex PCR; TCRdb's copy has only in-frame clones and leaves some out. The sample records a few hundred thousand clones, 70% to 90% being singletons. Sample: PBMCs or T cells enriched from blood (not recorded which). Receptor source: a woman aged 40-49 years with acute COVID-19. CDR3s include the opening cysteine and the closing phenylalanine or tryptophan. Each record gives: J gene, D gene, clone size, V gene, CDR3 protein, CDR3 DNA. A D gene is named only where the DNA matches it firmly. Part of the rows lack a size; the others show once, few, many or a class for expanded clones.

TRBJ2-2	TRBD2	.	TRBV5-1	CASSITAGGSPGELFF	TGCGCCAGCAGCATAACAGCGGGAGGGTCCCCCGGGGAGCTGTTTTTT
TRBJ2-3	TRBD2	once	TRBV13	CASSPGGTSTDTQYF	TGTGCCAGCAGCCCGGGAGGGACTAGCACAGATACGCAGTATTTT
TRBJ1-1	.	.	TRBV7-3	CASSPPDRNTEAFF	TGTGCCAGCAGCCCGCCAGACAGGAACACTGAAGCTTTCTTT
TRBJ1-2	TRBD1	.	TRBV23-1	CASSHPAGQGKARYGYTF	TGCGCCAGCAGCCACCCTGCGGGACAGGGCAAAGCGCGATATGGCTACACCTTC
TRBJ2-6	.	.	TRBV3-1/TRBV3-2	CASSQVGGSSGANVLTF	TGTGCCAGCAGCCAAGTTGGGGGGAGCTCTGGGGCCAACGTCCTGACTTTC
TRBJ2-1	.	.	TRBV30	CAWGPGFRASGEQFF	TGTGCCTGGGGGCCGGGATTTCGTGCATCCGGTGAGCAGTTCTTC
TRBJ1-1	.	.	TRBV29-1	CSVEDHLSGLAFF	TGCAGCGTTGAAGATCACTTGTCGGGGTTAGCTTTCTTT
TRBJ2-2	TRBD1	.	TRBV4-3	CASSHTGGAVTGELFF	TGCGCCAGCAGCCATACAGGGGGCGCGGTCACCGGGGAGCTGTTTTTT
TRBJ2-1	TRBD1	once	TRBV6-1	CASSEDRGPYNEQFF	TGTGCCAGCAGTGAGGACAGGGGACCCTACAATGAGCAGTTCTTC
TRBJ1-5	.	.	TRBV28	CASSKITGLQPQHF	TGTGCCAGCAGTAAAATTACAGGCCTTCAGCCCCAGCATTTT
TRBJ1-2	TRBD1	.	TRBV5-6	CASSLETRQGNYGYTF	TGTGCCAGCAGCTTGGAGACTCGACAGGGGAACTATGGCTACACCTTC
TRBJ2-5	.	.	TRBV18	CASSPVSETQYF	TGTGCCAGCTCACCCGTATCAGAGACCCAGTACTTC